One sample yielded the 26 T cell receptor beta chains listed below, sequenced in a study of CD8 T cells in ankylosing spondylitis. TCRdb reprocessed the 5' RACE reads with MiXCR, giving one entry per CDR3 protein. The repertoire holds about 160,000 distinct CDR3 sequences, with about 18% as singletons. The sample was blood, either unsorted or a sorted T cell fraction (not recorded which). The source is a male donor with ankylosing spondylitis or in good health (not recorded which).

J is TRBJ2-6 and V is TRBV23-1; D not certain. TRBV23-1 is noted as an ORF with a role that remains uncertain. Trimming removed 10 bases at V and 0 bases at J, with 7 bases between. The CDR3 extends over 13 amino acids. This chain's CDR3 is CANPFSGANVLTF. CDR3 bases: TGCGCCAACCCTTTCTCTGGGGCCAACGTCCTGACTTTC.

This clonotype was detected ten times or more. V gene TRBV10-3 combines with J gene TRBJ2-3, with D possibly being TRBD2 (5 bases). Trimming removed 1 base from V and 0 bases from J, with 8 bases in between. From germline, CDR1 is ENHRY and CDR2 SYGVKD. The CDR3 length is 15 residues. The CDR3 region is CAISEYQRSTDTQYF. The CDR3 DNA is TGTGCCATCAGTGAGTATCAGCGGAGCACAGATACGCAGTATTTT.

The CDR3 nucleotides are TGTGCCACCTTGGTAGCGGGAGAACACAATGAGCAGTTCTTC. It yields the protein CATLVAGEHNEQFF. J is TRBJ2-1 and V is TRBV10-3; TRBD2 agrees at 9 bases. This CDR3 spans 14 amino acids. Germline loops: CDR1 ENHRY, CDR2 SYGVKD. The J segment lost 5 bases and the V segment lost 10 bases, leaving 9 bases of the junction unmatched.

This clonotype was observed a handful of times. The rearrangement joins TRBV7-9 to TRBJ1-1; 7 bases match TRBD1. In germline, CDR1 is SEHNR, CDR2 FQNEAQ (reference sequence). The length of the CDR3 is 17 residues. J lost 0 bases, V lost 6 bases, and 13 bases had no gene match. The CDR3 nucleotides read TGTGCCAGCAGTCCAAAAGGGGGCCCAATAATGAACACTGAAGCTTTCTTT. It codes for CASSPKGGPIMNTEAFF.

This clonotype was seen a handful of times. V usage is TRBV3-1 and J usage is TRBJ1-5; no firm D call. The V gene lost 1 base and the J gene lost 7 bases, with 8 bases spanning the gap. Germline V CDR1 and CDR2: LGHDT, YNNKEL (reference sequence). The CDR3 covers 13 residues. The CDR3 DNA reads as TGTGCCAGCAGCCAAGGCAGCTTCCAGCCCCAGCATTTT. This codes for CASSQGSFQPQHF.

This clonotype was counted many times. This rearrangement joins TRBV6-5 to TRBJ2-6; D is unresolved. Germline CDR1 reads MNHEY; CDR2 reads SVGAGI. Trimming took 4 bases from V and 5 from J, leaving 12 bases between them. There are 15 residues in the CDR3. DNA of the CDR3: TGTGCCAGCAGTTTGCAGCGTACCTGGGCCAACGTCCTGACTTTC. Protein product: CASSLQRTWANVLTF.

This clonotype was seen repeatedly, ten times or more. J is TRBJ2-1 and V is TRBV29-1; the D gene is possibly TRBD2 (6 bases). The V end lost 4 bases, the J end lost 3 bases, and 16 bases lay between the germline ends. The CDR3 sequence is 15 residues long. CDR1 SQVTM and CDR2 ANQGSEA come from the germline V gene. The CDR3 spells CSVVSLAPHYNEQFF. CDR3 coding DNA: TGCAGCGTTGTGAGCCTAGCGCCGCACTACAATGAGCAGTTCTTC.

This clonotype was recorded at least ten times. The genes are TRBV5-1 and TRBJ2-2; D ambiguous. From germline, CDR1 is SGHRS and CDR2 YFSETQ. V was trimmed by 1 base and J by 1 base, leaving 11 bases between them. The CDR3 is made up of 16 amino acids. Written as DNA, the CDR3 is TGCGCCAGCAGCTTGACCGTCCTTAAGAACACCGGGGAGCTGTTTTTT. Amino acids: CASSLTVLKNTGELFF.

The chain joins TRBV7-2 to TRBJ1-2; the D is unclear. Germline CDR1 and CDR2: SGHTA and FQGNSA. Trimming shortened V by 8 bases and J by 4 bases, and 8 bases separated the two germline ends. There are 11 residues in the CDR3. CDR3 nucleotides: TGTGCCAGCCGGCAGGTCTATGGCTACACCTTC. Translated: CASRQVYGYTF.

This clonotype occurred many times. CDR3 amino acids: CASSLDQIVPEAFF. The CDR3 DNA sequence: TGTGCCAGCAGCTTAGACCAGATAGTTCCTGAAGCTTTCTTT. V gene TRBV11-2 combines with J gene TRBJ1-1; the D is unclear. This CDR3 is built from 14 residues. Germline V gives CDR1 SGHAT, CDR2 FQNNGV. V lost 0 bases and J lost 6, with 11 bases in between.

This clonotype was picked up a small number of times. CDR3 sequence: CASSIPGSSYNEQFF. The CDR3 DNA is TGTGCCAGTAGTATTCCGGGGTCCTCCTACAATGAGCAGTTCTTC. The gene calls are TRBV19 and TRBJ2-1; D might be TRBD2 (5 bases). The CDR3 consists of 15 residues. The germline V gene has CDR1 LNHDA and CDR2 SQIVND (reference sequence). The germline V and J ends were trimmed by 3 bases and 0 bases, with 9 bases remaining between them.

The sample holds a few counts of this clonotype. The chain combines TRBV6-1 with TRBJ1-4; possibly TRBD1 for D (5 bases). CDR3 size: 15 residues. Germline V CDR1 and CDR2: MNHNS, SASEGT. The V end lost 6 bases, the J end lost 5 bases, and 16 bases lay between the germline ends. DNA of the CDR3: TGTGCCAGCAGCCGAGGGACGGACTCAAATGAAAAACTGTTTTTT. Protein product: CASSRGTDSNEKLFF.

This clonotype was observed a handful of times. The CDR3 DNA reads as TGTGCCAGCAGTGAAATCGGACAGGACGAGCAGTACTTC. Protein: CASSEIGQDEQYF. J is TRBJ2-7 and V is TRBV6-1; 7 bases line up with TRBD1. Trimming cost V 2 bases and J 5 bases; bases outside gene matches: 3. Germline assignment: CDR1 MNHNS and CDR2 SASEGT. CDR3 length: 13 residues.

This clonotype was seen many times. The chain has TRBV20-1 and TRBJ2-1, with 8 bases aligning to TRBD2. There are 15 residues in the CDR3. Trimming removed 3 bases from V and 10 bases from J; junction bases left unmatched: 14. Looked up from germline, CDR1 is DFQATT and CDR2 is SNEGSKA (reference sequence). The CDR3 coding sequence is TGCAGTGCTAGGATCTCTCGGGAGGGGGGATGGGAGCAGTTCTTC. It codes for CSARISREGGWEQFF.

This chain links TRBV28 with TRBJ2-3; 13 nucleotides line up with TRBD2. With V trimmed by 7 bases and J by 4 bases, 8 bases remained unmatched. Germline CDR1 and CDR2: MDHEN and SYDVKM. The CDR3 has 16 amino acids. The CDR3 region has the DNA TGTGCCAGCAACATACGGACTAGCGGGAGAGCAGATACGCAGTATTTT. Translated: CASNIRTSGRADTQYF.

This CDR3 is CASSLREPSTEAFF. The CDR3 DNA reads TGTGCCAGCAGCTTACGAGAGCCCAGCACTGAAGCTTTCTTT. V and J are TRBV7-2 and TRBJ1-1, with D uncertain. Trimming removed 2 bases from V and 4 bases from J, with 11 bases in between. This CDR3 has 14 amino acids. The germline V gene encodes CDR1 SGHTA and CDR2 FQGNSA.

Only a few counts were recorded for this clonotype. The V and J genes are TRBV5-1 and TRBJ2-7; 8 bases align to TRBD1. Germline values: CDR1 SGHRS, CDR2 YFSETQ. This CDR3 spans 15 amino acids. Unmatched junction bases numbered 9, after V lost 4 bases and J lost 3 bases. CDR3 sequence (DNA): TGCGCCAGCAGCAGTCAACAGGGGGTAAACTACGAGCAGTACTTC. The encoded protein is CASSSQQGVNYEQYF.

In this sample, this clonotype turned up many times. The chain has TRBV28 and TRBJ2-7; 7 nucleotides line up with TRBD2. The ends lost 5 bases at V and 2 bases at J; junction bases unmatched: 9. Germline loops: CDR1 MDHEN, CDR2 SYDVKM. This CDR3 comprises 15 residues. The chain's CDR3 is CASSEIGGWTYEQYF. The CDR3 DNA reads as TGTGCCAGCAGTGAAATCGGGGGGTGGACCTACGAGCAGTACTTC.

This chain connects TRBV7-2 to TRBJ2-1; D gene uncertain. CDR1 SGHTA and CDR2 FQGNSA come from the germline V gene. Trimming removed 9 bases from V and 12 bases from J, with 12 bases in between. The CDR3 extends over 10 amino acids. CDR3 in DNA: TGTGCCAGGGGAAATGATGGGCAGTTCTTC. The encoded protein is CARGNDGQFF.

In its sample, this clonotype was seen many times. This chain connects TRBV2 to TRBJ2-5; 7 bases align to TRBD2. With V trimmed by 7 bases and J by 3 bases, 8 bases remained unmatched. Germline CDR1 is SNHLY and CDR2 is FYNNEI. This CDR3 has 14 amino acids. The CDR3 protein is CASTPFAGEETQYF. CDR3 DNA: TGTGCCAGCACCCCCTTCGCGGGAGAAGAGACCCAGTACTTC.

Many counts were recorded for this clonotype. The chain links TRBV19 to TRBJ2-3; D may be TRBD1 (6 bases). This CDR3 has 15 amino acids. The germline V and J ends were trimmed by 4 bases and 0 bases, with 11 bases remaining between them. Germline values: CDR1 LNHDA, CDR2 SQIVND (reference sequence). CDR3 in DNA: TGTGCCAGTAGTACCGGGACACCGAGCACAGATACGCAGTATTTT. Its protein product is CASSTGTPSTDTQYF.

CDR3 loop: CSVEDGTLSYEQYF. As DNA, the CDR3 is TGCAGCGTTGAAGATGGGACCCTCTCCTACGAGCAGTACTTC. The rearrangement links TRBV29-1 to TRBJ2-7; D may match TRBD1 or TRBD2 (5 bases each). Trimming cost V 0 bases and J 0 bases, with 9 bases left between them. The CDR3 is made up of 14 amino acids. Germline CDR1 and CDR2: SQVTM and ANQGSEA.

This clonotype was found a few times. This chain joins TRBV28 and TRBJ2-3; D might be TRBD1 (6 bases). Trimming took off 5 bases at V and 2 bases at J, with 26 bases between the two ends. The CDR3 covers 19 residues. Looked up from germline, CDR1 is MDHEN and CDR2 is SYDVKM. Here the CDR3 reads CASSTRASRTERVTDTQYF. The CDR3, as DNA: TGTGCCAGCAGTACCCGAGCCTCCCGGACAGAAAGGGTCACAGATACGCAGTATTTT.

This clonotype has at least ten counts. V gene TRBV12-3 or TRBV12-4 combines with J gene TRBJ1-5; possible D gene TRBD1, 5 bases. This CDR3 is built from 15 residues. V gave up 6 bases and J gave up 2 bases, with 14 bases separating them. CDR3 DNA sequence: TGTGCCAGCAGAAAAGGGGATTGGGGCAATCAGCCCCAGCATTTT. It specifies CASRKGDWGNQPQHF.

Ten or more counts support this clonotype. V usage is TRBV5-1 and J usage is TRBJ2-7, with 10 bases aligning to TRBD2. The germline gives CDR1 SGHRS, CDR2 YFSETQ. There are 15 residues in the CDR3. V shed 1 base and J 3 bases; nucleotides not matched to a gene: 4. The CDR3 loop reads CASSLPSGSNYEQYF. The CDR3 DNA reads TGCGCCAGCAGCTTGCCTAGCGGGAGTAACTACGAGCAGTACTTC.

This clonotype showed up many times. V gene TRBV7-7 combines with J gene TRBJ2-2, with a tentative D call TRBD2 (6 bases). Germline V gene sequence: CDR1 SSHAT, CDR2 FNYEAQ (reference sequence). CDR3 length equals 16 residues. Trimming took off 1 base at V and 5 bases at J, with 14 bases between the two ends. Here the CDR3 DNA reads TGTGCCAGCAGCTTAGTTCCGGGAGATAGGACCGGGGAGCTGTTTTTT. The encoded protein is CASSLVPGDRTGELFF. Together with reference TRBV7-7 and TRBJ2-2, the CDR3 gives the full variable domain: GAGVSQSPRYKVTKRGQDVTLRCDPISSHATLYWYQQALGQGPEFLTYFNYEAQPDKSGLPSDRFSAERPEGSISTLTIQRTEQRDSAMYRCASSLVPGDRTGELFFGEGSRLTVL.